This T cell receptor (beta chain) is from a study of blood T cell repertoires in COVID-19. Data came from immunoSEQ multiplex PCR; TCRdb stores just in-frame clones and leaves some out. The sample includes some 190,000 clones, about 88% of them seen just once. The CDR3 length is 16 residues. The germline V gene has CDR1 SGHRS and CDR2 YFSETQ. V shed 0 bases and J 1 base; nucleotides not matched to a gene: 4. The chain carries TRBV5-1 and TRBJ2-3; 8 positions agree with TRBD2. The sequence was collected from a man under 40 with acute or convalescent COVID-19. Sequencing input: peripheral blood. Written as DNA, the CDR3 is TGCGCCAGCAGCTTGGACCTAGCGGGCGGCACAGATACGCAGTATTTT. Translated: CASSLDLAGGTDTQYF. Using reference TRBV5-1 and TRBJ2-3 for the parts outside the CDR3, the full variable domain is KAGVTQTPRYLIKTRGQQVTLSCSPISGHRSVSWYQQTPGQGLQFLFEYFSETQRNKGNFPGRFSGRQFSNSRSEMNVSTLELGDSALYLCASSLDLAGGTDTQYFGPGTRLTVL.